The sequence of this T cell receptor (beta chain) was determined in a study of blood T cell repertoires in COVID-19. V dropped 5 bases and J dropped 2; count of bases not matched to a gene: 3. Per germline, CDR1 KGHSH and CDR2 LQKENI. The CDR3 extends over 14 amino acids. Method: immunoSEQ multiplex PCR; TCRdb's copy keeps in-frame clones and lacks some. There are some 230,000 clones in the sample; roughly 79% occur only once, and over 14% lies in the top ten. The sequence derives from a man aged 35 to 55 who had recovered from COVID-19. The specimen was PBMCs or T cells enriched from blood (not recorded which). V usage is TRBV18 and J usage is TRBJ2-7; 10 nucleotides agree with TRBD1. The CDR3 region is CASSTTGGTYEQYF. Here the CDR3 DNA reads TGTGCCAGCTCAACGACAGGGGGCACCTACGAGCAGTACTTC.